This paragraph covers one T cell receptor (beta chain) sequence. The data stem from a study of blood T cell repertoires in COVID-19. Overall study context: Samples representing acute and convalescent COVID-19 were sourced from the United States, Italy and Spain. T cells, B-cell-depleted T cells, or PBMCs provided the cDNA or gDNA that served as material.

The CDR3 runs to 18 residues. Germline lookup yields CDR1 KGHSH and CDR2 LQKENI. The V gene end was trimmed by 3 bases and the J gene end by 6 bases; junction bases not matched to a gene: 10. Original analysis: Reference gene primers were amplified, and this amplification served to estimate nucleated cell counts. Sequencing was performed with immunoSEQ multiplex PCR; in TCRdb, only in-frame clones are kept and a portion is missing. V, J and clone size are taken as reported in that table, and D and trimming were inferred from the DNA itself. The data show tens of thousands of clones, approximately 86% seen once.

The receptor comes from a middle-aged man with active or convalescent COVID-19. The chain is built from TRBV18 and TRBJ2-5, with 16 bases identical to TRBD2. The sequenced material came from peripheral blood. The CDR3 loop is CASSPPGTSGGADQTQYF. The CDR3 bases are TGTGCCAGCTCACCCCCCGGGACTAGCGGGGGGGCCGATCAGACCCAGTACTTC.